This T cell receptor (beta chain) came from a study of blood T cell repertoires in COVID-19. Here immunoSEQ multiplex PCR was the method, and the copy in TCRdb shows in-frame clones only, minus some. The data hold 360,000 or so clones, with roughly 87% observed a single time. The sequenced sample consisted of PBMCs or T cells enriched from blood (not recorded which). This clonotype was obtained from a woman aged 25 to 39 who had recovered from COVID-19.

CDR3 nucleotide sequence: TGTGCCACCAGCCCAGGGGGCGCGTATCAGCCCCAGCATTTT. Its translation: CATSPGGAYQPQHF. The rearrangement uses TRBV15 and TRBJ1-5; TRBD1 matches at 8 bases. Trimming removed 5 bases from V and 5 bases from J; junction bases left unmatched: 5. Germline loops: CDR1 LNHNV, CDR2 YYDKDF (reference sequence). The CDR3 is 14 amino acids. The full variable domain, completed using reference TRBV15 and TRBJ1-5, is DAMVIQNPRYQVTQFGKPVTLSCSQTLNHNVMYWYQQKSSQAPKLLFHYYDKDFNNEADTPDNFQSRRPNTSFCFLDIRSPGLGDTAMYLCATSPGGAYQPQHFGDGTRLSIL.